The 10 T cell receptor beta chains given below trace back to one sample, sequenced in a study of cytomegalovirus exposure and HLA in healthy donors. Amplification used 60 Vbeta primers and 13 Jbeta primers. Method: immunoSEQ multiplex PCR; TCRdb's copy keeps in-frame clones and lacks some. The sample carries 150,000 to 200,000 clones, 62% recorded once. The sample comprised PBMCs. These receptors originate from a man aged 35 to 55 in good health and CMV-seronegative.

The sample holds one count of this clone. V is TRBV27 and J is TRBJ2-7; 7 bases map to TRBD1. Germline-derived CDR1 and CDR2 are MNHEY and SMNVEV (reference sequence). The CDR3 is 16 amino acids. J was trimmed by 4 bases and V by 0 bases; bases with no gene match: 9. The CDR3 DNA reads as TGTGCCAGCAGTTTATCGCAAGGGACAGTATCGTACGAGCAGTACTTC. Protein: CASSLSQGTVSYEQYF.

V usage is TRBV6-1 and J usage is TRBJ1-2; D is ambiguous. Germline V gives CDR1 MNHNS, CDR2 SASEGT. V lost 1 base, J lost 4 bases, and 10 bases lay in between. The CDR3 contains 14 residues. CDR3 DNA: TGTGCCAGCAGTGAAGATTGGCAGTCCTATGGCTACACCTTC. Its translation is CASSEDWQSYGYTF.

The chain couples TRBV19 to TRBJ2-2, with D perhaps TRBD2 (5 bases). V lost 8 bases and J lost 3, with 16 bases in between. The germline V gene encodes CDR1 LNHDA and CDR2 SQIVND (reference sequence). The CDR3 is 15 amino acids. The CDR3 spells CASQPRGGYTGELFF. For the CDR3, the DNA is TGTGCCAGTCAACCCCGAGGAGGCTACACCGGGGAGCTGTTTTTT.

The V gene is TRBV19, the J gene TRBJ2-5, with 14 bases matching TRBD2. This CDR3 is 14 amino acids long. The V segment lost 8 bases and the J segment 5 bases; nucleotides outside the gene matches: 4. Germline loops: CDR1 LNHDA, CDR2 SQIVND (reference sequence). The CDR3 reads CASGGTSGSETQYF. The CDR3 nucleotides read TGTGCCAGTGGTGGGACTAGCGGGAGCGAGACCCAGTACTTC.

J is TRBJ2-3 and V is TRBV2; 12 bases match TRBD2. The CDR3 is made up of 17 amino acids. V gave up 4 bases and J gave up 6 bases; unmatched junction bases: 11. Per germline, CDR1 SNHLY and CDR2 FYNNEI. CDR3 amino acids: CASSGTRLAGAEDTQYF. The CDR3 region has the DNA TGTGCCAGCAGTGGCACCCGACTAGCGGGAGCAGAGGATACGCAGTATTTT.

The chain has TRBV19 and TRBJ1-2; 9 bases align to TRBD1. Germline V gene sequence: CDR1 LNHDA, CDR2 SQIVND (reference sequence). V shed 5 bases and J 5 bases; nucleotides not matched to a gene: 9. The CDR3 has 15 residues. CDR3 coding DNA: TGTGCCAGTAGTCCAGGACAGGGGTTGATGTATGGCTACACCTTC. Translated: CASSPGQGLMYGYTF.

This clone occurred a few times. The chain uses TRBV11-2 and TRBJ2-7, with 7 bases fitting TRBD2. V gave up 4 bases and J gave up 6 bases; unmatched junction bases: 12. There are 15 residues in the CDR3. CDR1 is SGHAT and CDR2 is FQNNGV in the germline V gene. The CDR3 bases are TGTGCCAGCAGCTCCTACCTAGGGACTAACAGCGAGCAGTACTTC. The encoded protein is CASSSYLGTNSEQYF. Based on the CDR3 plus reference TRBV11-2 and TRBJ2-7, the full variable domain is EAGVAQSPRYKIIEKRQSVAFWCNPISGHATLYWYQQILGQGPKLLIQFQNNGVVDDSQLPKDRFSAERLKGVDSTLKIQPAKLEDSAVYLCASSSYLGTNSEQYFGPGTRLTVT.

V gene TRBV5-1 combines with J gene TRBJ2-7, with D possibly being TRBD1 (7 bases). The V end lost 7 bases, the J end lost 5 bases, and 28 bases lay between the germline ends. This CDR3 spans 17 amino acids. The germline V gene has CDR1 SGHRS and CDR2 YFSETQ. For the CDR3, the DNA is TGCGCCAGCTCCCCGGGGGTCCGGGGGACAGCGCCGAACGAGCAGTACTTC. It yields the protein CASSPGVRGTAPNEQYF.

This clone came up a few times. The V gene is TRBV7-9, the J gene TRBJ2-3; D might be TRBD1 (6 bases). Deletions cut 5 bases from V and 4 bases from J, with 13 bases between. CDR1 SEHNR and CDR2 FQNEAQ come from the germline V gene (reference sequence). This CDR3 comprises 14 residues. Written as DNA, the CDR3 is TGTGCCAGCAGCCCGAATGGGGGCCCAGATACGCAGTATTTT. Protein sequence: CASSPNGGPDTQYF.

This clone was counted only a few times. The rearrangement links TRBV6-6 to TRBJ2-7; D is possibly TRBD2 (6 bases). The V gene's germline CDR1 is MNHNY and CDR2 SVGAGI (reference sequence). Between the trimmed V and J ends, which lost 4 bases and 6 bases, there was a span of 13 bases. The CDR3 loop spans 13 amino acids. DNA for the CDR3: TGTGCCAGCAGTTCCTCCGGGGGAAGCGAGCAGTACTTC. Its protein is CASSSSGGSEQYF.